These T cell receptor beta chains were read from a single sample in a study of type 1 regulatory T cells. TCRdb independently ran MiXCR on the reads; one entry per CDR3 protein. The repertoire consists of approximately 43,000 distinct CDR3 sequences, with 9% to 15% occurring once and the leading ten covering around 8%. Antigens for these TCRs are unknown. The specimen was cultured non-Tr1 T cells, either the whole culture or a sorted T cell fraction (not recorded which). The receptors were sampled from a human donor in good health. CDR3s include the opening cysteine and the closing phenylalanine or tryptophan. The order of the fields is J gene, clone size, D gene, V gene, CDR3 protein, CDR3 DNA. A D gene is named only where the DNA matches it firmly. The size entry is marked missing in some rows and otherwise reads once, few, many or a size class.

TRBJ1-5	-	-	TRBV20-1	CSARGNNSPQHF	TGCAGTGCTCGAGGGAATAATTCACCCCAGCATTTT
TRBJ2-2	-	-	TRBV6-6	CASSLFRGTDGELFF	TGTGCCAGCAGCCTATTTCGGGGGACTGACGGGGAGCTGTTTTTT
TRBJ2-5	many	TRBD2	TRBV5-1	CASSLLAVPGETQYF	TGCGCCAGCAGCCTACTAGCGGTCCCGGGGGAGACCCAGTACTTC
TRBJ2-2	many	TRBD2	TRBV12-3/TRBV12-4	CASSRLAVYTGELFF	TGTGCCAGCAGTCGACTAGCGGTTTACACCGGGGAGCTGTTTTTT
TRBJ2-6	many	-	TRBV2	CASRSSGAGANVLTF	TGTGCCAGCCGTAGTTCGGGGGCTGGGGCCAACGTCCTGACTTTC
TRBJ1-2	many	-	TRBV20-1	CSAPVETNYGYTF	TGCAGTGCTCCGGTAGAAACTAACTATGGCTACACCTTC
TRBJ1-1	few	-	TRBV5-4	CASSQLDPPEAFF	TGTGCCAGCAGCCAACTGGACCCCCCTGAAGCTTTCTTT
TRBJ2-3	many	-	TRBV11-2	CASSSGVGADTQYF	TGTGCCAGCAGCTCGGGTGTCGGCGCAGATACGCAGTATTTT
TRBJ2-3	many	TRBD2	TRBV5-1	CASSLLAGLAGAGDTQYF	TGCGCCAGCAGCTTGTTGGCCGGACTAGCGGGAGCTGGAGATACGCAGTATTTT
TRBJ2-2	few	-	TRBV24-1	CATSGVGLGELFF	TGTGCCACCAGTGGTGTGGGCTTGGGGGAGCTGTTTTTT
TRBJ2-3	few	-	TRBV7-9	CASSTSTDTQYF	TGTGCCAGCAGCACAAGCACAGATACGCAGTATTTT
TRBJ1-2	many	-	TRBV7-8	CASSLGPGIGGYTF	TGTGCCAGCAGCTTAGGTCCGGGGATCGGTGGCTACACCTTC
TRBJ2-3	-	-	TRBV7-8	CASSLDLGGTSTDTQYF	TGTGCCAGCAGCTTAGATTTAGGTGGGACTAGCACAGATACGCAGTATTTT
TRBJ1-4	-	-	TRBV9	CASSAAETSATNEKLFF	TGTGCCAGCAGCGCTGCAGAAACAAGTGCAACTAATGAAAAACTGTTTTTT
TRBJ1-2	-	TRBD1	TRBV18	CASSPKRTGYGYTF	TGTGCCAGCTCACCAAAAAGGACAGGGTACGGCTACACCTTC
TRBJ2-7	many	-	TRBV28	CASSLFTEGAYEQYF	TGTGCCAGCAGTTTATTTACGGAGGGCGCGTACGAGCAGTACTTC
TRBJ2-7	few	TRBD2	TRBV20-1	CSAKAGVRQYF	TGCAGTGCTAAAGCGGGAGTTCGGCAGTACTTC
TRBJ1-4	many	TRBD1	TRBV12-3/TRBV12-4	CASRGTGSGEKLFF	TGTGCCAGCAGGGGGACAGGGAGCGGCGAAAAACTGTTTTTT
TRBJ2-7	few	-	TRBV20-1	CSARVGNSYEQYF	TGCAGTGCTAGAGTCGGGAACTCCTACGAGCAGTACTTC
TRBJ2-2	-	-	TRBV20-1	CSAIQQVSTGELFF	TGCAGTGCTATACAACAGGTTTCCACCGGGGAGCTGTTTTTT